This TCR beta chain was sequenced for a study of cytomegalovirus exposure and HLA in healthy donors. The CDR3 totals 16 residues. CDR1 and CDR2 from the germline V gene are MNHNS and SASEGT. Trimming cost V 4 bases and J 3 bases; bases outside gene matches: 6. Primers for the PCR totalled 60 Vbeta and 13 Jbeta. Measured with immunoSEQ multiplex PCR; TCRdb has only the in-frame clones, and not every one. This table has 90,000 to 130,000 clones, around 85% appearing once. Study-wide points: In a later analysis, TCR association rates varied by HLA locus: DRB1 most, HLA-C fewest. Researchers reported that three CMV-associated chains were confirmed in vitro as CMV antigen-specific.

With respect to this clone: Its specificity is unknown.

The sequenced material came from PBMCs. The chain combines TRBV6-1 with TRBJ2-6; 7 bases line up with TRBD2. This sequence originates from a man aged 30 to 45 in good health and CMV-seropositive. CDR3 DNA: TGTGCCAGCAGTGGGAGCAGGACTAGTGGGGCCAACGTCCTGACTTTC. Protein: CASSGSRTSGANVLTF.